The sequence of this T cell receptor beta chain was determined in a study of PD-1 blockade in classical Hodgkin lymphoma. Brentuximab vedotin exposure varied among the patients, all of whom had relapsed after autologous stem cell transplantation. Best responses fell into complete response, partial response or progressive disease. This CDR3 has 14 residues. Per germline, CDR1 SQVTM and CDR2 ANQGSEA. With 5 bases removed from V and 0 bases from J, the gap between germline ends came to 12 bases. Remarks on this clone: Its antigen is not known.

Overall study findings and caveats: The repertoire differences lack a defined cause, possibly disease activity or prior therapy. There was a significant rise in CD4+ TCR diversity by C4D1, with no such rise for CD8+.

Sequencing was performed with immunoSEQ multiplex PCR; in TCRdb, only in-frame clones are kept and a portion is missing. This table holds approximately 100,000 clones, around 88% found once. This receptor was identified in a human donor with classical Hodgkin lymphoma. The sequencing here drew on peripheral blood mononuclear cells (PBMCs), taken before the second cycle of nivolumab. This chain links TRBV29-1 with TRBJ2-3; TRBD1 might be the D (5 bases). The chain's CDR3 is CSVIHRPSTDTQYF. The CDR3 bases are TGCAGCGTTATTCACAGGCCTAGCACAGATACGCAGTATTTT.